These 7 T cell receptor beta chains share one sample of origin, sequenced in a study of OX40 agonist ivuxolimab in advanced cancers. Sequencing used immunoSEQ multiplex PCR; TCRdb keeps in-frame clones, though not all of them. The sample has over 100,000 clones; about 93% are singletons. Sequencing used CD4+ or CD8+ T cells sorted from blood, obtained in a trial of the OX40 agonist ivuxolimab. The receptors come from an adult with an advanced solid tumor such as melanoma, head and neck, liver or kidney cancer.

The CDR3 DNA is TGTGCCAGCAGCTTAGACGCGGGAACAGATACGCAGTATTTT. It encodes CASSLDAGTDTQYF. The chain employs TRBV7-2 and TRBJ2-3; perhaps TRBD2 as D (6 bases). Germline V lookup: CDR1 SGHTA, CDR2 FQGNSA. Deletions cut 1 base from V and 3 bases from J, with 8 bases between. The CDR3 covers 14 residues.

The V and J genes are TRBV18 and TRBJ1-1; D gene unclear. Trimming pared 5 bases from V and 0 bases from J, leaving 13 bases between. CDR1 is KGHSH, CDR2 LQKENI, per germline. This CDR3 region has 15 residues. The CDR3 DNA reads as TGTGCCAGCTCATCCCCTAGCGGGGTGAACACTGAAGCTTTCTTT. It is translated as CASSSPSGVNTEAFF.

This clone was seen only a few times. The genes are TRBV4-1 and TRBJ1-5; a possible D gene is TRBD1 (6 bases). Deletions cut 0 bases from V and 1 base from J, with 13 bases between. Germline V CDR1 and CDR2: MGHRA, YSYEKL. The CDR3 runs 17 residues. The CDR3 nucleotides are TGCGCCAGCAGCCAAGATAAGGGGGGTAGGAGCAATCAGCCCCAGCATTTT. Protein: CASSQDKGGRSNQPQHF.

This clone appeared once. This CDR3 is CAIAGDSGRETYEQYF. CDR3 DNA sequence: TGTGCCATCGCCGGGGATAGCGGGAGGGAGACCTACGAGCAGTACTTC. This rearrangement joins TRBV2 to TRBJ2-7; TRBD2 agrees at 11 bases. The CDR3 length is 16 residues. The V gene end was trimmed by 10 bases and the J gene end by 2 bases; junction bases not matched to a gene: 13. Germline CDR1 reads SNHLY; CDR2 reads FYNNEI.

V gene TRBV5-5 combines with J gene TRBJ2-7; tentative D call: TRBD2 (5 bases). Germline values: CDR1 SGHKS, CDR2 YYEKEE (reference sequence). The CDR3 is 13 residues long. V shed 4 bases and J shed 6 bases, with 14 bases lying between them. In nucleotides, the CDR3 is TGTGCCAGCAGCCTCGGGGAAAAAGGCGAGCAGTACTTC. Its translation: CASSLGEKGEQYF.

This chain links TRBV7-9 with TRBJ1-2; weak D call: TRBD1 (6 bases). V dropped 0 bases and J dropped 7 bases, with 15 bases sitting between them. CDR3 length: 15 amino acids. The germline gives CDR1 SEHNR, CDR2 FQNEAQ (reference sequence). CDR3 nucleotides: TGTGCCAGCAGCTTAGCGTCGACAGGATACGGTGGCTACACCTTC. This sequence encodes CASSLASTGYGGYTF.

The chain uses TRBV6-5 and TRBJ2-3, with 8 bases matching TRBD1. The CDR3 consists of 12 residues. Trimming took 2 bases from V and 10 from J; bases not matched to a gene: 2. Germline values: CDR1 MNHEY, CDR2 SVGAGI. CDR3 sequence (DNA): TGTGCCAGCAGTTACACAGGGGGTCCGCAGTATTTT. Its protein is CASSYTGGPQYF.